This T cell receptor (beta chain) was identified in a study of HIV-infected patients and healthy controls. Whole blood was used without fractionation, so all unsorted peripheral T cells were included. A word on this clonotype: The antigen is undetermined. This may be a read error, as it is one base from a much larger clone.

V shed 7 bases, J shed 2 bases, and the junction held 12 bases outside the gene matches. From germline, CDR1 is DFQATT and CDR2 SNEGSKA (reference sequence). The CDR3 is made up of 15 amino acids. cDNA was made from approximately 500 ng RNA using alpha and beta constant primers. Using multiplexing indices, alpha and beta chain libraries were generated apart by chain-specific third strand synthesis. One entry per CDR3 protein results from TCRdb running MiXCR on the 5' RACE reads. The repertoire includes some 13,000 distinct CDR3 sequences, roughly 9.6% of them detected once, and 6.5% to 7.5% sits in the top ten. Study-wide points: Compared with untreated HIV+ repertoires, healthy controls showed roughly threefold more distinct CDR3s and higher Shannon diversity.

Sequencing used blood. This rearrangement joins TRBV20-1 to TRBJ2-3; 7 bases map to TRBD2. This receptor was taken from an adult in good health. In nucleotides, the CDR3 is TGCAGTGTCCGAAACGACGGACTAGACACAGATACGCAGTATTTT. It specifies CSVRNDGLDTDTQYF.